One sample yielded the 7 T cell receptor beta chains listed below, sequenced in a study of cytomegalovirus exposure and HLA in healthy donors. It was with 60 Vbeta and 13 Jbeta primers that the PCR ran. The assay was immunoSEQ multiplex PCR, and TCRdb's table has in-frame clones only and misses some. Among 130,000 to 150,000 clones listed, about four fifths were seen once. Sequencing used PBMCs. All receptors derive from a man aged 35 to 55 in good health and CMV-seropositive.

As regards this clone: Other DNA sequences in this sample translate to the same CDR3. V and J are TRBV27 and TRBJ1-1; 9 nucleotides align to TRBD1. The germline V gene has CDR1 MNHEY and CDR2 SMNVEV (reference sequence). The CDR3 is 15 amino acids. Trimming at V came to 5 bases and at J to 0 bases, leaving 4 bases not matched to a gene. The CDR3 is CASSRDRVMNTEAFF. CDR3 bases: TGTGCCAGCAGTAGGGACAGGGTGATGAACACTGAAGCTTTCTTT.

The genes are TRBV6-1 and TRBJ2-5, with TRBD1 matching over 9 bases. Near its end, the DNA agrees better with TRBJ2-7, so the J call may be wrong. This CDR3 is built from 15 residues. The germline V gene encodes CDR1 MNHNS and CDR2 SASEGT. The CDR3 loop reads CASSGGQGASYEQYF. CDR3 DNA sequence: TGTGCCAGCAGTGGGGGACAGGGAGCTTCCTACGAGCAGTACTTC.

A remark on this clone: This CDR3 is also generated by other DNA sequences in the sample. CDR3 DNA: TGCGCCAGCAGCGGGACTAGCGGGAGTCGCGAGCAGTACTTC. Amino acids: CASSGTSGSREQYF. V and J are TRBV5-1 and TRBJ2-7; 14 bases are shared with TRBD2. Per germline, CDR1 SGHRS and CDR2 YFSETQ. The CDR3 covers 14 residues. V was pared by 4 bases and J by 6 bases, with 3 bases of the junction left unmatched.

This clone showed up just once. The rearrangement uses TRBV7-9 and TRBJ1-4; 7 bases line up with TRBD1. The CDR3 extends over 16 amino acids. Looked up from germline, CDR1 is SEHNR and CDR2 is FQNEAQ (reference sequence). V dropped 2 bases and J dropped 4; count of bases not matched to a gene: 7. The CDR3: CASSLNRGAHNEKLFF. CDR3 bases: TGTGCCAGCAGCTTAAACAGGGGCGCCCATAATGAAAAACTGTTTTTT. Using reference TRBV7-9 and TRBJ1-4 for the parts outside the CDR3, the full variable domain is DTGVSQNPRHKITKRGQNVTFRCDPISEHNRLYWYRQTLGQGPEFLTYFQNEAQLEKSRLLSDRFSAERPKGSFSTLEIQRTEQGDSAMYLCASSLNRGAHNEKLFFGSGTQLSVL.

The rearrangement uses TRBV11-3 and TRBJ2-3; TRBD2 matches 8 bases. V lost 4 bases, J lost 6 bases, and 6 bases stayed unmatched. The length of the CDR3 is 14 residues. Per the germline V gene, CDR1 is SGHNT and CDR2 is YENEEA. As DNA, the CDR3 is TGTGCCAGCAGCTCCGGACTAGCACCCGATACGCAGTATTTT. This sequence encodes CASSSGLAPDTQYF.

In its sample, this clone was seen once. This chain uses TRBV18 with TRBJ2-1; TRBD2 might be the D (6 bases). The germline V and J ends were trimmed by 1 base and 8 bases, with 6 bases remaining between them. Germline CDR1 is KGHSH and CDR2 is LQKENI. The CDR3 extends over 12 amino acids. The DNA of the CDR3 is TGTGCCAGCTCACCACGGGAGGATGAGCAGTTCTTC. Translating gives CASSPREDEQFF.

The genes are TRBV30 and TRBJ2-7; a possible D gene is TRBD2 (5 bases). Trimming pared 2 bases from V and 6 bases from J, leaving 8 bases between. CDR1 and CDR2 (germline): GTSNPN, SVGIG (reference sequence). The CDR3 is made up of 11 amino acids. CDR3 nucleotides: TGTGCCTGGAGTCTAGAGGGCGAGCAGTACTTC. This encodes CAWSLEGEQYF. The entire variable domain, with the rest obtained from reference TRBV30 and TRBJ2-7, is as follows: SQTIHQWPATLVQPVGSPLSLECTVEGTSNPNLYWYRQAAGRGLQLLFYSVGIGQISSEVPQNLSASRPQDRQFILSSKKLLLSDSGFYLCAWSLEGEQYFGPGTRLTVT.